The rows below give T cell receptor beta chains drawn from one sample of a study of blood T cell repertoires in COVID-19. Clones were sequenced by immunoSEQ multiplex PCR, and TCRdb holds only the in-frame ones, with some missing. The data show roughly 150,000 clones, 80% seen once. Specimen: PBMCs or T cells enriched from blood (not recorded which). The receptors come from a woman aged 55-69 years who had recovered from COVID-19. Both conserved end residues are part of each CDR3. A D gene is named only where the DNA matches it firmly. Where a row states a size, it is once, few, many or the class of an expanded clone; other rows omit it.

len: 11; j_gene: TRBJ2-1; abundance: .; v_gene: TRBV18; d_gene: .; CDR3nt: TGTGCCAGCTCACCACGGGGGCTTCAGTTCTTC; CDR3aa: CASSPRGLQFF
len: 15; j_gene: TRBJ2-2; abundance: .; v_gene: TRBV3-1/TRBV3-2; d_gene: .; CDR3nt: TGTGCCAGCAGCCAACACGACGGGACTACCGGGGAGCTGTTTTTT; CDR3aa: CASSQHDGTTGELFF
len: 13; j_gene: TRBJ1-2; abundance: .; v_gene: TRBV6-5; d_gene: .; CDR3nt: TGTGCCAGCAGTTACGGGGGGGTCTATGGCTACACCTTC; CDR3aa: CASSYGGVYGYTF
len: 12; j_gene: TRBJ1-4; abundance: .; v_gene: TRBV10-3; d_gene: TRBD1; CDR3nt: TGTGCCACAGCCGACAGGGATGAAAAACTGTTTTTT; CDR3aa: CATADRDEKLFF
len: 13; j_gene: TRBJ1-1; abundance: .; v_gene: TRBV2; d_gene: .; CDR3nt: TGTGCCAGCAGTTGGGGAGTGGGCACTGAAGCTTTCTTT; CDR3aa: CASSWGVGTEAFF
len: 17; j_gene: TRBJ2-6; abundance: .; v_gene: TRBV5-3; d_gene: .; CDR3nt: TGTGCCAGAAGCGTACAGGGTTTAGTACCTGGGGCCAACGTCCTGACTTTC; CDR3aa: CARSVQGLVPGANVLTF
len: 14; j_gene: TRBJ1-4; abundance: .; v_gene: TRBV6-5; d_gene: TRBD1; CDR3nt: TGTGCCAGCAGTTACAGACAGGGAAGGGAAAAACTGTTTTTT; CDR3aa: CASSYRQGREKLFF
len: 17; j_gene: TRBJ1-5; abundance: .; v_gene: TRBV7-6; d_gene: TRBD1; CDR3nt: TGTGCCAGCAGCTTGGGCCGGACAGGGGCCTTCAATCAGCCCCAGCATTTT; CDR3aa: CASSLGRTGAFNQPQHF
len: 17; j_gene: TRBJ1-5; abundance: .; v_gene: TRBV19; d_gene: TRBD1; CDR3nt: TGTGCCAGTAGTATCGTCGGCTTAACAGGGGGCAGGCAGCCCCAGCATTTT; CDR3aa: CASSIVGLTGGRQPQHF
len: 14; j_gene: TRBJ1-3; abundance: .; v_gene: TRBV6-1; d_gene: TRBD1; CDR3nt: TGTGCCAGCAGCTACACAGGGGCGGGGAACACCATATATTTT; CDR3aa: CASSYTGAGNTIYF
len: 13; j_gene: TRBJ1-1; abundance: .; v_gene: TRBV10-3; d_gene: TRBD1; CDR3nt: TGTGCCATCAAACTACAGGGGGAGGGTGAAGCTTTCTTT; CDR3aa: CAIKLQGEGEAFF
len: 12; j_gene: TRBJ2-7; abundance: few; v_gene: TRBV27; d_gene: .; CDR3nt: TGTGCCAGCAGTTCGGGGGATTACGAGCAGTACTTC; CDR3aa: CASSSGDYEQYF
len: 14; j_gene: TRBJ2-7; abundance: .; v_gene: TRBV6-1; d_gene: .; CDR3nt: TGTGCCAGCAGTGAAGACAGGAGCTCCTACGAGCAGTACTTC; CDR3aa: CASSEDRSSYEQYF
len: 16; j_gene: TRBJ2-2; abundance: .; v_gene: TRBV5-1; d_gene: TRBD1; CDR3nt: TGCGCCAGCAGATCTCCGGGACAGGGATCAACCGGGGAGCTGTTTTTT; CDR3aa: CASRSPGQGSTGELFF
len: 15; j_gene: TRBJ1-5; abundance: few; v_gene: TRBV19; d_gene: .; CDR3nt: TGTGCCAGTAGTATCATCGGGGGGAGCAATCAGCCCCAGCATTTT; CDR3aa: CASSIIGGSNQPQHF
len: 12; j_gene: TRBJ1-2; abundance: .; v_gene: TRBV6-5; d_gene: .; CDR3nt: TGTGCCAGCAGTTCCGGGTCGAATGGCTACACCTTC; CDR3aa: CASSSGSNGYTF
len: 13; j_gene: TRBJ1-6; abundance: .; v_gene: TRBV5-1; d_gene: TRBD1; CDR3nt: TGCGCCAGCAGGTCACAGGGGAATTCACCCCTCCACTTT; CDR3aa: CASRSQGNSPLHF
len: 19; j_gene: TRBJ2-3; abundance: .; v_gene: TRBV7-9; d_gene: TRBD1; CDR3nt: TGTGCCAGCAGCGATCCGGGACAGGACTTGCTTTCTAGCACAGATACGCAGTATTTT; CDR3aa: CASSDPGQDLLSSTDTQYF
len: 14; j_gene: TRBJ1-5; abundance: .; v_gene: TRBV7-9; d_gene: .; CDR3nt: TGTGCCAGCAGCTTCCCGGGACAAGGTCAGCCCCAGCATTTT; CDR3aa: CASSFPGQGQPQHF
len: 14; j_gene: TRBJ1-2; abundance: .; v_gene: TRBV19; d_gene: TRBD1; CDR3nt: TGTGCCAGTAGTATAGGCGGGACAGCCTATGGCTACACCTTC; CDR3aa: CASSIGGTAYGYTF
len: 14; j_gene: TRBJ2-7; abundance: .; v_gene: TRBV7-2; d_gene: .; CDR3nt: TGTGCCAGCAGCTTGACAGGAAGGCTCTACGAGCAGTACTTC; CDR3aa: CASSLTGRLYEQYF
len: 15; j_gene: TRBJ2-7; abundance: .; v_gene: TRBV6-5; d_gene: TRBD1; CDR3nt: TGTGCCAGCAGTTACCCGGGACAGGGGTACCACGAGCAGTACTTC; CDR3aa: CASSYPGQGYHEQYF
len: 14; j_gene: TRBJ1-5; abundance: .; v_gene: TRBV6-1; d_gene: .; CDR3nt: TGTGCCAGCAGTGAACGGGGTTACAATCAGCCCCAGCATTTT; CDR3aa: CASSERGYNQPQHF
len: 17; j_gene: TRBJ1-6; abundance: .; v_gene: TRBV5-4; d_gene: .; CDR3nt: TGTGCCAGCAGCTCCGGCCCCTTCGGGCAGGGGAATTCACCCCTCCACTTT; CDR3aa: CASSSGPFGQGNSPLHF
len: 13; j_gene: TRBJ1-4; abundance: .; v_gene: TRBV18; d_gene: .; CDR3nt: TGTGCCAGCTCACCAACAATAAATGAAAAACTGTTTTTT; CDR3aa: CASSPTINEKLFF
len: 15; j_gene: TRBJ2-1; abundance: .; v_gene: TRBV2; d_gene: TRBD2; CDR3nt: TGTGCCAGCAGTCCCGGGACTAGCTCCTTCTATGAGCAGTTCTTC; CDR3aa: CASSPGTSSFYEQFF
len: 15; j_gene: TRBJ2-7; abundance: .; v_gene: TRBV9; d_gene: .; CDR3nt: TGTGCCAGCAGCGTAGGTCCGGGGAACTCCTACGAGCAGTACTTC; CDR3aa: CASSVGPGNSYEQYF
len: 14; j_gene: TRBJ2-2; abundance: once; v_gene: TRBV2; d_gene: TRBD2; CDR3nt: TGTGCCAGCTCTGGACTAGCGGGCACCGGGGAGCTGTTTTTT; CDR3aa: CASSGLAGTGELFF
len: 12; j_gene: TRBJ1-1; abundance: few; v_gene: TRBV30; d_gene: TRBD1; CDR3nt: TGTGCCTGGGACAGGGTGAACACTGAAGCTTTCTTT; CDR3aa: CAWDRVNTEAFF
len: 14; j_gene: TRBJ2-2; abundance: few; v_gene: TRBV19; d_gene: .; CDR3nt: TGTGCCAGTAGTCCGGTGACAGTGCCCGGGGAGCTGTTTTTT; CDR3aa: CASSPVTVPGELFF
len: 16; j_gene: TRBJ1-1; abundance: .; v_gene: TRBV6-6; d_gene: .; CDR3nt: TGTGCCAGCAGTTACAACCCCCCAGGGATGAACACTGAAGCTTTCTTT; CDR3aa: CASSYNPPGMNTEAFF
len: 14; j_gene: TRBJ1-6; abundance: .; v_gene: TRBV19; d_gene: TRBD1; CDR3nt: TGTGCCAGTAACTGGGGACAGCAAAATTCACCCCTCCACTTT; CDR3aa: CASNWGQQNSPLHF
len: 15; j_gene: TRBJ2-7; abundance: .; v_gene: TRBV6-1; d_gene: TRBD2; CDR3nt: TGTGCCAGCAGTGAAACTGGGACTAGCTCCTACGAGCAGTACTTC; CDR3aa: CASSETGTSSYEQYF
len: 16; j_gene: TRBJ2-7; abundance: once; v_gene: TRBV28; d_gene: TRBD1; CDR3nt: TGTGCCACCAACCGACCGGACAGGGGGAGAGAGTACGAGCAGTACTTC; CDR3aa: CATNRPDRGREYEQYF
len: 16; j_gene: TRBJ1-2; abundance: .; v_gene: TRBV5-4; d_gene: TRBD1; CDR3nt: TGTGCCAGCAGCATCGCCGGGACAGGGGGCGTCTATGGCTACACCTTC; CDR3aa: CASSIAGTGGVYGYTF
len: 14; j_gene: TRBJ2-7; abundance: .; v_gene: TRBV5-5; d_gene: TRBD1; CDR3nt: TGTGCCAGCAGCGCGGACAGGGGGCGTCTCGAGCAGTACTTC; CDR3aa: CASSADRGRLEQYF
len: 15; j_gene: TRBJ2-7; abundance: once; v_gene: TRBV5-1; d_gene: TRBD1; CDR3nt: TGCGCCAGCAGCTTCACCGGGACAGGGACCTACGAGCAGTACTTC; CDR3aa: CASSFTGTGTYEQYF
len: 11; j_gene: TRBJ1-1; abundance: .; v_gene: TRBV19; d_gene: .; CDR3nt: TGTGCCGCGGGGGGTCGGGCTGAAGCTTTCTTT; CDR3aa: CAAGGRAEAFF
len: 14; j_gene: TRBJ2-5; abundance: .; v_gene: TRBV27; d_gene: TRBD2; CDR3nt: TGTGCCAGCAGGACGGGGGGGAAGGGGGAGACCCAGTACTTC; CDR3aa: CASRTGGKGETQYF
len: 12; j_gene: TRBJ1-4; abundance: few; v_gene: TRBV10-3; d_gene: .; CDR3nt: TGTGCCATCAGTGGGACAGCTGAAAAACTGTTTTTT; CDR3aa: CAISGTAEKLFF
len: 16; j_gene: TRBJ1-4; abundance: .; v_gene: TRBV19; d_gene: TRBD1; CDR3nt: TGTGCCAGTAGTACGGGACAGGGCTCCGGGGGCGAAAAACTGTTTTTT; CDR3aa: CASSTGQGSGGEKLFF
len: 15; j_gene: TRBJ1-1; abundance: few; v_gene: TRBV6-5; d_gene: .; CDR3nt: TGTGCCAGCACCCGGGCGGGCACGGGAGGAACTGAAGCTTTCTTT; CDR3aa: CASTRAGTGGTEAFF
len: 12; j_gene: TRBJ1-2; abundance: .; v_gene: TRBV24-1; d_gene: .; CDR3nt: TGTGCCACCAGTGATTGGGCCAATGGCTACACCTTC; CDR3aa: CATSDWANGYTF
len: 15; j_gene: TRBJ1-3; abundance: .; v_gene: TRBV5-5; d_gene: .; CDR3nt: TGTGCCAGCAGCTTGGGCGGGGGCTCTGGAAACACCATATATTTT; CDR3aa: CASSLGGGSGNTIYF
len: 17; j_gene: TRBJ2-2; abundance: .; v_gene: TRBV6-4; d_gene: TRBD2; CDR3nt: TGTGCCAGCAGTGACGTGGTAGCGGGGGCCAAAACCGGGGAGCTGTTTTTT; CDR3aa: CASSDVVAGAKTGELFF
len: 12; j_gene: TRBJ1-4; abundance: .; v_gene: TRBV12-3/TRBV12-4; d_gene: .; CDR3nt: TGTGCCAGCAGCCAGGACAGTGAAAAACTGTTTTTT; CDR3aa: CASSQDSEKLFF
len: 16; j_gene: TRBJ2-2; abundance: .; v_gene: TRBV4-1; d_gene: .; CDR3nt: TGCGCCAGCAGCCAAGTTCAGGCAGGGCTAACCGGGGAGCTGTTTTTT; CDR3aa: CASSQVQAGLTGELFF
len: 17; j_gene: TRBJ2-2; abundance: .; v_gene: TRBV3-1/TRBV3-2; d_gene: TRBD1; CDR3nt: TGTGCCAGCAGCCGATTTACAGGGGGCTCAGAGGCCGGGGAGCTGTTTTTT; CDR3aa: CASSRFTGGSEAGELFF
len: 15; j_gene: TRBJ2-7; abundance: .; v_gene: TRBV13; d_gene: .; CDR3nt: TGTGCCAGCAGCGGGGACGGGACTGGAGGTTACGAGCAGTACTTC; CDR3aa: CASSGDGTGGYEQYF